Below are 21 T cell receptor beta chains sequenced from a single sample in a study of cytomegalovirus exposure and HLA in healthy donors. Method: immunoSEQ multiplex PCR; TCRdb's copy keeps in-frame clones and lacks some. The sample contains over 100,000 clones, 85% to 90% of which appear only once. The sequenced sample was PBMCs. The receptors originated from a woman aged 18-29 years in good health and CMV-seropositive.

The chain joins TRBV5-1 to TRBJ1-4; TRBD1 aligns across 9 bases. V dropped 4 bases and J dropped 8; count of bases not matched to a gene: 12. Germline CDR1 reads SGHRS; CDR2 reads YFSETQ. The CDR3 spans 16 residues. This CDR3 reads CASSPRSGQGFEKLFF. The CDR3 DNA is TGCGCCAGCAGCCCTCGAAGTGGACAGGGGTTCGAAAAACTGTTTTTT.

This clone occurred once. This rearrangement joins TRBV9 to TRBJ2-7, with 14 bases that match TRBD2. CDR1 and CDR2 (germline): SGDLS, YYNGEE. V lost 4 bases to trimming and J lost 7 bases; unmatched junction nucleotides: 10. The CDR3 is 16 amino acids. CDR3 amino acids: CASSSGLAGATDEQYF. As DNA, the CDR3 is TGTGCCAGCAGCTCGGGACTAGCGGGGGCCACTGATGAGCAGTACTTC.

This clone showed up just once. The CDR3 nucleotides are TGTGCCAGCAGTTTGAGGACTAGCGGGGAGAATGAGCAGTTCTTC. This translates into CASSLRTSGENEQFF. The J gene is TRBJ2-1, the V gene TRBV13; 12 nucleotides match TRBD2. The length of the CDR3 is 15 residues. V lost 6 bases, J lost 7 bases, and 7 bases stayed unmatched. Germline assignment: CDR1 PRHDT and CDR2 FYEKMQ (reference sequence).

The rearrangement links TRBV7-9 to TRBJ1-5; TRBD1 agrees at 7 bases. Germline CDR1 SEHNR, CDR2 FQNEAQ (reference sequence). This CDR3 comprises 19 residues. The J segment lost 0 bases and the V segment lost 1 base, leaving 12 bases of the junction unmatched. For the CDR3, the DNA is TGTGCCAGCAGCTTAGTTGGGCGACAGGGACCATATAGCAATCAGCCCCAGCATTTT. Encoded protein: CASSLVGRQGPYSNQPQHF.

CDR3 region: CASSADRGGNEKLFF. The CDR3 nucleotides are TGTGCCAGCAGCGCAGACAGGGGCGGTAATGAAAAACTGTTTTTT. This sequence joins TRBV5-6 and TRBJ1-4; 8 bases align to TRBD1. The germline V gene has CDR1 SGHDT and CDR2 YYEEEE. The CDR3 totals 15 residues. The V gene end was trimmed by 4 bases and the J gene end by 4 bases; junction bases not matched to a gene: 6.

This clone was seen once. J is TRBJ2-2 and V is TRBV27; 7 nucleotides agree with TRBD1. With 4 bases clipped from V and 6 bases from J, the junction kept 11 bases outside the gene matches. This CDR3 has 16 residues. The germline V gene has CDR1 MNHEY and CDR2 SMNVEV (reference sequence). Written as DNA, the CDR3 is TGTGCCAGCAGTTCCACGACAGGGCAAGGAGCCGGGGAGCTGTTTTTT. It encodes CASSSTTGQGAGELFF.

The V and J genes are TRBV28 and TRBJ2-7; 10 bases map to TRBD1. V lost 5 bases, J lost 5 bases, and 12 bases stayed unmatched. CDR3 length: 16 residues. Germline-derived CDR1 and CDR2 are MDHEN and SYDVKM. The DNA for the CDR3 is TGTGCCAGCAGTGGACCCGGGGACAGGGGTCGCAACGAGCAGTACTTC. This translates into CASSGPGDRGRNEQYF.

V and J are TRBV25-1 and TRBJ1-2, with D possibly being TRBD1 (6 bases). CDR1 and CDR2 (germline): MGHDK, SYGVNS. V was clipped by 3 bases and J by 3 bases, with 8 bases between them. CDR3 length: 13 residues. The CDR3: CASSDQGYYGYTF. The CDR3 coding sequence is TGTGCCAGCAGTGACCAGGGGTACTATGGCTACACCTTC.

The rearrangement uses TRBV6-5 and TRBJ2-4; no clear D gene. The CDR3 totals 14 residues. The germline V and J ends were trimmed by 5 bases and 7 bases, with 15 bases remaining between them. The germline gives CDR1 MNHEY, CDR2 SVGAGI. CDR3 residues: CASSPENRVNIQYF. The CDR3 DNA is TGTGCCAGCAGTCCGGAAAACCGGGTGAACATTCAGTACTTC.

The CDR3 reads CASGFNRADEQYF. As DNA, the CDR3 is TGTGCTAGTGGTTTTAACAGGGCGGACGAGCAGTACTTC. This chain joins TRBV12-5 and TRBJ2-7, with D possibly TRBD1 on 6 matching bases. The CDR3 runs 13 residues. Germline CDR1 is LGHNT and CDR2 is FRNRAP. The ends were cut back, 3 bases at V and 5 bases at J, with 11 bases in the middle.

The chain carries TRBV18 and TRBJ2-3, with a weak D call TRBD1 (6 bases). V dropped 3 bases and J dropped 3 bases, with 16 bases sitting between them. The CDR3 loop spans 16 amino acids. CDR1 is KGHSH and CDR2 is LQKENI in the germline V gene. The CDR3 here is CASSPSDRPTTDTQYF. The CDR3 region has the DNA TGTGCCAGCTCACCGTCCGACAGGCCGACGACAGATACGCAGTATTTT. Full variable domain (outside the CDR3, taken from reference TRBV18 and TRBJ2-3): NAGVMQNPRHLVRRRGQEARLRCSPMKGHSHVYWYRQLPEEGLKFMVYLQKENIIDESGMPKERFSAEFPKEGPSILRIQQVVRGDSAAYFCASSPSDRPTTDTQYFGPGTRLTVL.

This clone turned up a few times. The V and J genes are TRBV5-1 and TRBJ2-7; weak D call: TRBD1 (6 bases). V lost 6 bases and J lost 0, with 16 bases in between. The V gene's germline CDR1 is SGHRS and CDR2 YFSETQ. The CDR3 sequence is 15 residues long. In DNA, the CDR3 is TGCGCCAGCACCCGAACAGGACAGAGCTCCTACGAGCAGTACTTC. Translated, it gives CASTRTGQSSYEQYF.

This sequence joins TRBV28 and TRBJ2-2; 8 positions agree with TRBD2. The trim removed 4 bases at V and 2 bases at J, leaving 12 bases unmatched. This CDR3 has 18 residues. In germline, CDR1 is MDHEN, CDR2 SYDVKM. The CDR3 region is CASSSPLGGRYNTGELFF. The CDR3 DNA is TGTGCCAGCAGTTCCCCTTTGGGCGGGAGGTACAACACCGGGGAGCTGTTTTTT.

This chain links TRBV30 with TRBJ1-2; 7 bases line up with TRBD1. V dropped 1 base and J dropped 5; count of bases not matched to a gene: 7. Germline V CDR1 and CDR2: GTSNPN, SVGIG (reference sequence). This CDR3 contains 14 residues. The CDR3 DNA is TGTGCCTGGAGTGCCAGGGGGACAAAGTATGGCTACACCTTC. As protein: CAWSARGTKYGYTF.

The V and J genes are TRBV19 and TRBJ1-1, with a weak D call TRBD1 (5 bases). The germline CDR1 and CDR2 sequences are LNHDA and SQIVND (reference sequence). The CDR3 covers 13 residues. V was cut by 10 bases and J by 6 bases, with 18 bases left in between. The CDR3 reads CATQITRGAEAFF. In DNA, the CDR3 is TGTGCCACCCAAATTACGCGGGGGGCTGAAGCTTTCTTT.

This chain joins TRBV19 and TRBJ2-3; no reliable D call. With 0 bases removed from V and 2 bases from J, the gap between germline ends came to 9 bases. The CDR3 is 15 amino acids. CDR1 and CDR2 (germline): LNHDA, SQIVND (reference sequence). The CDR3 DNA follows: TGTGCCAGTAGTATAGATCGCGGAGACACAGATACGCAGTATTTT. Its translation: CASSIDRGDTDTQYF. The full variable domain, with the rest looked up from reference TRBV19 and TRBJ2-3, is DGGITQSPKYLFRKEGQNVTLSCEQNLNHDAMYWYRQDPGQGLRLIYYSQIVNDFQKGDIAEGYSVSREKKESFPLTVTSAQKNPTAFYLCASSIDRGDTDTQYFGPGTRLTVL.

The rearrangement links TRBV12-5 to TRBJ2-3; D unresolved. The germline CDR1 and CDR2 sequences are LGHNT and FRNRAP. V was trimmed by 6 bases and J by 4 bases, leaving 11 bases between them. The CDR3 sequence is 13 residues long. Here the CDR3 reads CASGTGWSDTQYF. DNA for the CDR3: TGTGCTAGTGGGACCGGGTGGTCAGATACGCAGTATTTT.

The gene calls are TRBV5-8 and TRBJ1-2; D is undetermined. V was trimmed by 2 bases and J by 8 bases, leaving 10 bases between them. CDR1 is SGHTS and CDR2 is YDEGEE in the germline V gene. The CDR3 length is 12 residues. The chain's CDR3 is CASSFYGNGYTF. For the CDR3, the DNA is TGTGCCAGCAGCTTTTACGGGAACGGCTACACCTTC.

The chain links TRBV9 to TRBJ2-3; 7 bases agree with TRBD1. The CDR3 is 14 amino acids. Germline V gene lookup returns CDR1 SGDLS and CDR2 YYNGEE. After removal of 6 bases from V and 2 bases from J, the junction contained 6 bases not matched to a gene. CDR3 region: CASNPGGATDTQYF. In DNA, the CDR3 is TGTGCCAGCAACCCAGGGGGAGCCACAGATACGCAGTATTTT.

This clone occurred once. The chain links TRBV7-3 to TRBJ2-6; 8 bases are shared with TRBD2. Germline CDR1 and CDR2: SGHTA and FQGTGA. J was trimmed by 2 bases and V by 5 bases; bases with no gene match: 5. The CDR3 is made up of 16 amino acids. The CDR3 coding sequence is TGTGCCAGCAGCCCACGGGGGGGCACTGGGGCCAACGTCCTGACTTTC. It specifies CASSPRGGTGANVLTF.

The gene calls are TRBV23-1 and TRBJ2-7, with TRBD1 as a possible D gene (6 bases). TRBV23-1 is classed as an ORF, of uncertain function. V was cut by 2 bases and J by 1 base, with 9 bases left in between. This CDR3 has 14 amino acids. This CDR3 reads CASSQGGESYEQYF. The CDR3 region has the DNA TGCGCCAGCAGTCAAGGGGGCGAGTCCTACGAGCAGTACTTC.